This T cell receptor beta chain is from a study of cytomegalovirus exposure and HLA in healthy donors (dated by TCRdb to about 2017). For context, the study as a whole: In an earlier analysis of roughly 590 of the donors, about 270 Gb of sequence data and 100 million or so unique TCR beta sequences from 150 million to 200 million T cells were reported. Approximately 300 gigabases of sequencing data and approximately 91 million unique TCR sequences made up an early release that covered 640 HLA-typed donors. Among the roughly 400 genotyped donors, about 85% belonged to the genetic ancestry cluster associated with self-reported Caucasian donors. The study aimed to test whether signatures of past pathogen exposure could be identified by cataloging public T cell receptors. The study profiled the T cell repertoires of under 700 subjects by immunosequencing and related them to cytomegalovirus serostatus. Along with the approximately 620-subject first cohort, a separate validation cohort of more than 90 different subjects was used. To predict cytomegalovirus infection status, the study combined high-throughput TCR immunosequencing, statistical association of individual TCRs with disease status, and machine learning. To study patterns of TCR occurrence, a later analysis re-analyzed previously published TCR beta repertoires from 550 to 800 donors and added high-resolution HLA genotyping. Rather than using new phenotypic data, the later analysis identified candidate immune exposures from TCR beta sequences and from how often those sequences occurred across donors. In an earlier analysis of about 590 of the donors, high-throughput TCR beta sequencing was used to judge whether each TCR beta V gene segment behaved as functional or pseudogenic. Donor age, sex, ethnicity and CMV serostatus were collected together with the repertoire data. In a later genetic analysis, genome-wide SNP genotypes for about three fifths of the roughly 670 donors were used, and that subset was treated as a discovery cohort. Every discovery cohort repertoire had been produced on one sequencing platform. Both class I and class II loci were covered by HLA typing, at four-digit resolution. The number of donors typed differed by locus, with 629-630 for A, B, C, DRB1 and DQB1, 522 for DQA1, 600 to 610 for DPA1, and around 450 for DPB1. Because of strong linkage in the cohort, roughly five DR-DQ haplotypes were treated as single units for association and clustering. On average, roughly 240,000 unique TCR beta nucleotide sequences were sequenced per donor among more than 350 genotyped donors of the cohort, with around 19% of those sequences being non-productive. Study-wide conclusions, independent of this receptor: In vitro tests confirmed that three of the cytomegalovirus-associated TCR beta chains recognize cytomegalovirus antigens. Roughly uniform sequencing depth across donors was assumed in presence/absence analyses, although this assumption may not hold. Specific HLA alleles were associated with over 15,000 TCR beta sequences at a false discovery rate of 0.05 in a later analysis. Some IMGT-functional V segments, including TRBV6-2 and TRBV6-3, could not be distinguished by the 87-base-pair reads and were therefore excluded. Most TCR sequences were observed very rarely across donors, whereas some public TCRs were present in many individuals. The study listed approximately 160 TCR beta chains as associated with cytomegalovirus. Compared with equally common non-associated chains, HLA-associated TCR beta chains in a later analysis were more clonally expanded and had lower generation probabilities. When HLA alleles, especially DR and DQ, strongly co-occurred, TCR associations were difficult to assign to individual alleles. An earlier analysis of roughly 570 of the donors showed that most TCR beta V segments appeared in productive rearrangements either about 87% or about 30% of the time, which broadly matched IMGT annotations. In a later analysis, the rate of TCR association differed among HLA loci, with DRB1 alleles having the most associated TCRs and HLA-C alleles having the fewest. A further reported finding was that TCR beta sequences accurately predicted the HLA-A and HLA-B alleles for most subjects in the first cohort. Most CMV-associated TCR beta chains appeared to be HLA-restricted in a later analysis, and the HLA associations seemed to be driven largely by CMV exposure. The sequencing pipeline was judged likely to have produced a cluster of highly shared sequence variants as a technical artifact. Because counts were too low, more than 15 rarely observed V segments, including chromosome 9 orphons, were excluded from the earlier analysis of several hundred of the donors. Immune exposure information for the cohort was limited to CMV serostatus. V-gene and J-gene trimming of TCR beta chains was associated with a missense DCLRE1C variant in a later genetic analysis, and the association was replicated in an independent cohort. In a later genetic analysis, fewer N-insertions in productive TCRs were reported among donors in an Asian-associated ancestry cluster than the roughly 700-donor mean. According to the authors, the approach could potentially be generalized to other disease states and immunological phenotypes. Linkage disequilibrium might explain the correlated functional status among segregating V segments, but an unknown experimental factor could not be excluded. HLA typing was unavailable for some donors at each locus, so association tests used only the typed subset. The classifier was reported to diagnose cytomegalovirus status with high specificity and sensitivity in both the original and validation cohorts. This cohort had only TCR beta chains sequenced, and the lack of alpha or paired-chain data limited which features could be detected. According to a later analysis, parvovirus B19, influenza, CMV and Epstein-Barr virus appeared linked to several top co-occurrence clusters.

This clone was detected only once. The clone's antigen remains unknown. Per-base quality was not reported, and no clone a single base away is much larger than it. The CDR3 sequence holds 13 residues, the cysteine and phenylalanine included. Just the 39-base CDR3 DNA is kept, in frame starting at base 1. From a lookup of the germline V gene, CDR1 and CDR2 are KGHSH and LQKENI. Cut back by 6 bases and 1 base, the V and J ends lie 10 bases apart. The receptor library was made with the immunoSEQ multiplex PCR assay. A mixture of 60 forward primers for TCR Vbeta segments and 13 reverse primers for TCR Jbeta segments was used in the multiplex PCR. A multiplex PCR assay on genomic DNA amplified the CDR3 region of rearranged TCR beta genes. The amplified TCR beta libraries were sequenced on the Illumina HiSeq System as 87-base-pair reads. The study's own analysis went as follows. Across the roughly 640 repertoires, a later analysis counted 78 million or so unique TCR beta chains, roughly 11 million of which were shared by at least two donors. A nearest-neighbor algorithm error-corrected the raw reads and collapsed the reads into unique sequences, merging closely related sequences to remove PCR and sequencing errors. Alignment of CDR3 sequences to IMGT reference sequences was used to assign V, D and J gene segments. For a sequence to be retained, at least a six-nucleotide match to both a V gene segment and a J gene segment was required. A rearrangement counted as productive if the CDR3 had no stop codons and remained in frame with V and J, and every other rearrangement counted as non-productive. CDR3 was defined by IMGT convention, running from the second conserved V-encoded cysteine to the conserved J-encoded phenylalanine. The earlier analysis of 450 to 750 of the donors excluded any sequence lacking an unambiguous match to a single V gene segment. In an earlier analysis of several hundred of the donors, V segments were called functional above 56.7% productive rearrangements and were called segregating when the between-donor standard deviation exceeded 5%. A statistical classification framework was developed to diagnose cytomegalovirus status using the catalog of TCR beta chain sequences. A later analysis assigned V and J genes by comparing TCR nucleotide sequences with IMGT/GENE-DB human TR gene sequences. In a later analysis, CDR3 sequences and most-parsimonious VDJ recombination scenarios were assigned using the TCRdist pipeline. In a later analysis, each TCR beta chain was defined by its CDR3 amino acid sequence together with its V-gene family, and reads lacking a unique V-gene family were excluded. As a way to deal with suspected cross-contamination and a sequencing artifact, a later analysis dropped 450 to 600 nucleotide sequences that were highly shared and had low generation probability. A later analysis calculated a clonal expansion index for each public chain from normalized within-repertoire ranks of inferred template counts. Generation probabilities in a later analysis came from a VDJ recombination model fitted to out-of-frame rearrangements, and those results were checked against IGoR. Hypergeometric tests were used in a later analysis to score TCR-TCR, TCR-HLA and TCR-CMV co-occurrence, with a repertoire-size bias correction applied to the TCR pairs. To estimate false discovery rates, a later analysis permuted the HLA or CMV assignments 20 times. In a later analysis, co-occurring TCRs were grouped using DBSCAN, with TCRdist sequence similarity added in when clustering inside HLA-allele-positive subsets. Repertoires with fewer than 30,000 or more than 120,000 public chains, plus five repertoires with anomalous nucleotide sharing, were excluded from co-occurrence clustering. Entries here come from immuneACCESS through TCRdb and include only in-frame sequences with V and J called. Some clones fail to appear in such tables; in the studies checked, an unresolved V gene covers under half of the shortfall, and the cause of the remainder is unknown. The D gene and trimming were derived from the DNA, and the V and J assignments and clone size from that table. The sample table lists over 150,000 clones, around 80% of them with a count of one. The ten largest clones take up about 2.2% of the sample.

In total, 630 or so healthy bone marrow donors made up the cohort. All cohort members were sampled while nominally healthy, although unrecorded immune exposures were likely present. The donor tested CMV seronegative and was one of the 352 seronegative cohort members. A peripheral blood sample was collected from each donor, and TCR beta sequencing was performed on peripheral blood mononuclear cells. Genomic DNA was extracted from the blood cell samples with the Qiagen DNeasy Blood Extraction Kit. This TCR was recovered from a middle-aged man in good health and CMV-seronegative. In this chain, TRBV18 is recombined with TRBJ2-7; TRBD2 is perhaps the D gene, given 6 matching bases. Sequenced material: PBMCs. The CDR3 in this case is CASSPTSSYEQYF. At the DNA level, the sequence is TGTGCCAGCTCCCCGACTAGTTCCTACGAGCAGTACTTC.